Below, 9 T cell receptor beta chains from the same sample are listed, as sequenced in a study of blood T cell repertoires in COVID-19. The assay was immunoSEQ multiplex PCR, and TCRdb's table has in-frame clones only and misses some. The sample lists 70,000 or so clones, roughly 77% seen once, with approximately 34% in the top ten. The sequenced sample consisted of peripheral blood. The receptors were gathered from a woman in her 70s with acute or convalescent COVID-19.

The chain couples TRBV9 to TRBJ2-1, with D maybe TRBD2 (6 bases). The CDR3 is made up of 14 amino acids. V was shortened by 0 bases and J by 6 bases, with 10 bases between the two germline ends. Germline V gives CDR1 SGDLS, CDR2 YYNGEE. In DNA, the CDR3 is TGTGCCAGCAGCGTAGGACTAGTCACCAATGAGCAGTTCTTC. This gives the protein CASSVGLVTNEQFF.

About this clone: With a much larger clone just one base away, this may be a read error. The same CDR3 arises from other DNA sequences in this sample as well. The rearrangement uses TRBV18 and TRBJ2-2, with D possibly matching TRBD1 (6 bases). The CDR3 extends over 15 amino acids. Trimming pared 1 base from V and 2 bases from J, leaving 8 bases between. Germline CDR1 and CDR2: KGHSH and LQKENI. CDR3 bases: TGTGCCAGCTCACCACAACAGGGAAACACCGGGGAGCTGTTTTTT. Encoded protein: CASSPQQGNTGELFF.

This chain connects TRBV7-2 to TRBJ1-2; 8 positions agree with TRBD1. V was pared by 8 bases and J by 0 bases, with 5 bases of the junction left unmatched. This CDR3 contains 14 residues. Germline V gene data show CDR1 as SGHTA and CDR2 as FQGNSA. CDR3 bases: TGTGCCAGCGGACTACAGGGGGCTAACTATGGCTACACCTTC. The encoded protein is CASGLQGANYGYTF.

This clone has a single count. The chain joins TRBV28 to TRBJ2-5, with TRBD2 as a possible D gene (5 bases). V dropped 6 bases and J dropped 5 bases, with 10 bases sitting between them. CDR1 is MDHEN, CDR2 SYDVKM, per germline. The CDR3 contains 12 residues. DNA for the CDR3: TGTGCCAGCAGCGGGAATCATGAGACCCAGTACTTC. Protein product: CASSGNHETQYF. Together with reference TRBV28 and TRBJ2-5, the CDR3 gives the full variable domain: DVKVTQSSRYLVKRTGEKVFLECVQDMDHENMFWYRQDPGLGLRLIYFSYDVKMKEKGDIPEGYSVSREKKERFSLILESASTNQTSMYLCASSGNHETQYFGPGTRLLVL.

This clone has ten or more counts. Other DNA sequences in this specimen translate into the identical CDR3. V usage is TRBV7-2 and J usage is TRBJ2-7, with 7 bases fitting TRBD1. This CDR3 is built from 15 residues. Looked up from germline, CDR1 is SGHTA and CDR2 is FQGNSA. V trimming: 5 bases; J trimming: 0 bases; junction bases outside the gene matches: 7. CDR3 DNA: TGTGCCAGCAGCCTGGGACAGCTAAACTCCTACGAGCAGTACTTC. This translates into CASSLGQLNSYEQYF.

V is TRBV25-1 and J is TRBJ1-5; D is perhaps TRBD1 (5 bases). Per the germline V gene, CDR1 is MGHDK and CDR2 is SYGVNS. This CDR3 spans 14 amino acids. Trimming shortened V by 3 bases and J by 2 bases, and 8 bases separated the two germline ends. The CDR3 DNA follows: TGTGCCAGCAGTGAGGCAGGGCGCAATCAGCCCCAGCATTTT. This sequence encodes CASSEAGRNQPQHF.

The chain uses TRBV4-1 and TRBJ1-1, with 8 bases that match TRBD1. The CDR3 runs to 18 residues. From germline, CDR1 is MGHRA and CDR2 YSYEKL. Germline trimming cut 2 bases from V and 1 base from J; bases unmatched to any gene: 12. CDR3 in DNA: TGCGCCAGCAGCCAAAGTGTCAGGGGGCGCGGTACGAACACTGAAGCTTTCTTT. Its translation is CASSQSVRGRGTNTEAFF.

This sequence joins TRBV12-3 or TRBV12-4 and TRBJ1-1; a possible D gene is TRBD1 (6 bases). The CDR3 spans 13 residues. Deletions cut 10 bases from V and 3 bases from J, with 15 bases between. CDR3 region: CATPRGRYTEAFF. CDR3 DNA: TGTGCCACCCCCAGGGGCAGGTACACTGAAGCTTTCTTT.

The V and J genes are TRBV7-9 and TRBJ1-2; 9 bases fit TRBD1. The CDR3 is 13 residues long. Germline V gives CDR1 SEHNR, CDR2 FQNEAQ (reference sequence). With 1 base clipped from V and 11 bases from J, the junction kept 5 bases outside the gene matches. CDR3 amino acids: CASSLDGTGSYTF. CDR3 DNA sequence: TGTGCCAGCAGCTTAGACGGGACAGGGAGTTACACCTTC.